The rows below give T cell receptor beta chains drawn from one sample of a study of identical twins. MiXCR, applied by TCRdb to the 5' RACE reads, yields one record per CDR3 protein. The sample carries about 920,000 distinct CDR3 sequences, roughly 12% recorded once. The sample was also reused in another study, on yellow fever vaccine responses in identical twins.

Source material: PBMCs. The receptors originated from a woman in her late teens or twenties in good health. Both conserved end residues are part of each CDR3. A D gene is named only where the DNA matches it firmly. The size entry is marked missing in some rows and otherwise reads once, few, many or a size class.

TRBV12-3/TRBV12-4	TRBJ2-7	TRBD2	.	CASSAPRGGGSYEQYF	TGTGCCAGCAGTGCCCCTCGGGGCGGGGGGTCCTACGAGCAGTACTTC
TRBV20-1	TRBJ2-7	.	few	CSARRQGIAYEQYF	TGCAGTGCTAGAAGGCAGGGAATAGCCTACGAGCAGTACTTC
TRBV5-1	TRBJ2-7	.	few	CASSLQGSSSYEQYF	TGCGCCAGCAGCTTGCAGGGATCCAGCTCCTACGAGCAGTACTTC
TRBV20-1	TRBJ1-5	.	few	CSAKQNLGNQPQHF	TGCAGCGCTAAACAGAACCTTGGCAATCAGCCCCAGCATTTT
TRBV6-5	TRBJ1-3	TRBD1	.	CASSYSTGSGNTIYF	TGTGCCAGCAGTTACTCGACAGGGTCTGGAAACACCATATATTTT
TRBV29-1	TRBJ2-1	.	few	CSVSTRRIFGNEQFF	TGCAGCGTCAGCACGAGGAGAATCTTCGGGAATGAGCAGTTCTTC
TRBV7-2	TRBJ1-1	TRBD1	few	CASSERTGGWNTEAFF	TGTGCCAGCAGCGAGCGGACAGGGGGCTGGAACACTGAAGCTTTCTTT
TRBV20-1	TRBJ2-3	TRBD2	.	CSARDPRLAPDTQYF	TGCAGTGCTAGAGATCCGAGACTAGCCCCAGATACGCAGTATTTT
TRBV5-6	TRBJ2-1	TRBD2	few	CASSLVIAGVDEQFF	TGTGCCAGCAGCTTGGTAATAGCGGGAGTGGATGAGCAGTTCTTC
TRBV7-9	TRBJ2-1	TRBD2	.	CASSLGVAGGQFF	TGTGCCAGCAGCCTAGGGGTAGCGGGGGGGCAGTTCTTC
TRBV11-2	TRBJ2-7	TRBD1	.	CASSLVGTGRHEQYF	TGTGCCAGCAGCTTAGTAGGGACAGGGCGGCACGAGCAGTACTTC
TRBV24-1	TRBJ2-4	TRBD1	few	CATSTGFGWDIQYF	TGTGCCACCTCGACAGGGTTTGGGTGGGACATTCAGTACTTC
TRBV7-9	TRBJ2-7	TRBD2	few	CASSLVSAGGLDNEQYF	TGTGCCAGCAGCTTAGTCTCCGCCGGTGGACTAGATAACGAGCAGTACTTC
TRBV27	TRBJ1-2	TRBD1	.	CASSQGARSGYTF	TGTGCCAGCTCTCAGGGGGCGCGGAGTGGCTACACCTTC
TRBV7-9	TRBJ2-7	.	.	CASSEVLGPYEQYF	TGTGCCAGCAGCGAGGTCCTCGGCCCCTACGAGCAGTACTTC
TRBV2	TRBJ2-1	.	.	CASSDLGNEQFF	TGTGCCAGCAGTGATTTAGGTAATGAGCAGTTCTTC
TRBV28	TRBJ2-1	.	.	CASSLQGGPGGGEQFF	TGTGCCAGCAGTTTACAGGGGGGCCCCGGGGGGGGTGAGCAGTTCTTC
TRBV6-4	TRBJ2-1	TRBD2	.	CASSDAGGANEQFF	TGTGCCAGCAGTGACGCCGGGGGGGCCAATGAGCAGTTCTTC
TRBV28	TRBJ2-7	.	.	CASSSGQSLDYEQYF	TGTGCCAGCAGTTCCGGACAGTCCTTAGACTACGAGCAGTACTTC
TRBV24-1	TRBJ2-1	TRBD1	.	CATSERGDREINEQFF	TGTGCCACCAGTGAACGAGGGGACAGGGAAATCAATGAGCAGTTCTTC
TRBV12-3/TRBV12-4	TRBJ1-1	.	.	CASTGVGGMNTEAFF	TGTGCCAGCACCGGGGTGGGGGGCATGAACACTGAAGCTTTCTTT
TRBV5-1	TRBJ2-1	TRBD1	many	CASTLTGAGYNEQFF	TGCGCCAGCACCCTTACAGGGGCTGGTTACAATGAGCAGTTCTTC
TRBV20-1	TRBJ2-5	.	few	CSARGGGGQETQYF	TGCAGTGCTAGAGGGGGGGGCGGCCAAGAGACCCAGTACTTC
TRBV27	TRBJ2-7	TRBD2	.	CASSLSKLAGVYEQYF	TGTGCCAGCAGTTTATCCAAACTAGCGGGAGTATACGAGCAGTACTTC
TRBV12-3/TRBV12-4	TRBJ2-1	TRBD1	few	CASREAGTGQFF	TGTGCCAGCAGGGAAGCCGGGACAGGGCAGTTCTTC
TRBV20-1	TRBJ2-1	.	few	CSVSQLYNEQFF	TGCAGTGTCTCCCAACTCTACAATGAGCAGTTCTTC
TRBV28	TRBJ1-5	.	.	CASSDRGGAQPQHF	TGTGCCAGCAGCGATCGTGGGGGGGCTCAGCCCCAGCATTTT
TRBV6-1	TRBJ2-1	.	few	CASSREGGRNEQFF	TGTGCCAGCAGTCGTGAGGGGGGGCGTAATGAGCAGTTCTTC
TRBV12-3/TRBV12-4	TRBJ2-3	TRBD2	.	CASSSRLAGGSTDTQYF	TGTGCCAGCAGTTCCCGACTAGCGGGAGGGAGCACAGATACGCAGTATTTT
TRBV12-3/TRBV12-4	TRBJ1-6	.	.	CASSWGNSPLHF	TGTGCCAGCAGTTGGGGGAATTCACCCCTCCACTTT
TRBV20-1	TRBJ1-2	TRBD1	.	CSARDGQGGDGYTF	TGCAGTGCTAGAGACGGACAGGGAGGGGATGGCTACACCTTC
TRBV6-1	TRBJ2-3	TRBD2	few	CASSRTSVDTQYF	TGTGCCAGCAGTAGGACTAGCGTCGATACGCAGTATTTT
TRBV7-7	TRBJ2-5	TRBD2	.	CASSPVGLATSGETQYF	TGTGCCAGCAGCCCCGTGGGACTAGCGACGAGCGGGGAGACCCAGTACTTC
TRBV20-1	TRBJ2-1	.	few	CSATRAYNEQFF	TGCAGTGCTACGAGGGCCTACAATGAGCAGTTCTTC
TRBV6-1	TRBJ2-4	TRBD1	many	CASTNGDSRDIQYF	TGTGCCAGCACCAACGGGGACAGTCGGGACATTCAGTACTTC
TRBV19	TRBJ2-1	TRBD1	.	CASRTLDRGQQFF	TGTGCCAGTAGAACACTCGACAGGGGGCAACAGTTCTTC
TRBV7-3	TRBJ2-5	.	.	CASSLTGSGVQETQYF	TGTGCCAGCAGCTTAACGGGCAGCGGCGTACAAGAGACCCAGTACTTC
TRBV7-2	TRBJ2-7	TRBD2	.	CASSLDAGAYEQYF	TGTGCCAGCAGCTTAGATGCGGGGGCCTACGAGCAGTACTTC
TRBV12-3/TRBV12-4	TRBJ2-3	.	few	CTCSLQSSLTLASTDTQYF	TGTACCTGCAGTCTCCAGTCGAGCCTAACCCTCGCTAGCACAGATACGCAGTATTTT
TRBV4-1	TRBJ2-3	.	few	CASSQDRDTRTDTQYF	TGCGCCAGCAGCCAAGATAGGGATACACGCACAGATACGCAGTATTTT
TRBV4-1	TRBJ1-1	.	many	CASSQDWGRAEAFF	TGCGCCAGCAGCCAAGATTGGGGAAGGGCTGAAGCTTTCTTT
TRBV29-1	TRBJ1-1	TRBD1	many	CSDFMGGPGQLNTEAFF	TGCAGCGACTTCATGGGGGGACCGGGACAGCTCAACACTGAAGCTTTCTTT
TRBV3-1	TRBJ2-1	.	few	CASSQADYSLDEQFF	TGTGCCAGCAGCCAAGCTGACTACAGTCTGGATGAGCAGTTCTTC
TRBV7-9	TRBJ2-7	TRBD2	.	CASSHTGGETYEQYF	TGTGCCAGCAGCCATACGGGGGGGGAAACTTACGAGCAGTACTTC
TRBV20-1	TRBJ2-3	TRBD2	.	CSARDRLAGGPRDTQYF	TGCAGTGCTAGAGATCGACTAGCGGGAGGGCCTAGAGATACGCAGTATTTT
TRBV15	TRBJ2-1	TRBD2	.	CATSRDDLAGRYNEQFF	TGTGCCACCAGCAGAGATGACCTAGCGGGGCGGTACAATGAGCAGTTCTTC
TRBV5-6	TRBJ1-2	.	few	CASSLDGFRYGYTF	TGTGCCAGCAGCTTGGATGGGTTCCGCTATGGCTACACCTTC
TRBV20-1	TRBJ2-7	.	.	CSAAYGPYEQYF	TGCAGTGCCGCATACGGACCCTACGAGCAGTACTTC
TRBV24-1	TRBJ2-5	TRBD2	many	CATSDGAWAGVRETQYF	TGTGCCACCAGTGATGGGGCATGGGCGGGAGTTCGTGAGACCCAGTACTTC
TRBV28	TRBJ2-7	.	few	CASSLLLGEQYF	TGTGCCAGCAGTCTCTTACTGGGAGAGCAGTACTTC
TRBV24-1	TRBJ2-3	.	many	CATSDLSGYGTDTQYF	TGTGCCACCAGTGATTTGTCTGGGTATGGAACAGATACGCAGTATTTT
TRBV10-3	TRBJ1-1	.	few	CAISGGGPEAFF	TGTGCCATCAGTGGAGGGGGTCCTGAAGCTTTCTTT
TRBV5-1	TRBJ1-1	TRBD1	.	CASSQLMGQANTEAFF	TGCGCCAGCAGCCAGTTAATGGGACAGGCGAACACTGAAGCTTTCTTT
TRBV5-6	TRBJ2-1	.	.	CASSFGSITTYNEQFF	TGTGCCAGCAGCTTTGGCTCAATTACAACCTACAATGAGCAGTTCTTC
TRBV20-1	TRBJ2-1	TRBD2	many	CSARTSGSNEQFF	TGCAGTGCTAGGACTAGCGGGAGTAATGAGCAGTTCTTC